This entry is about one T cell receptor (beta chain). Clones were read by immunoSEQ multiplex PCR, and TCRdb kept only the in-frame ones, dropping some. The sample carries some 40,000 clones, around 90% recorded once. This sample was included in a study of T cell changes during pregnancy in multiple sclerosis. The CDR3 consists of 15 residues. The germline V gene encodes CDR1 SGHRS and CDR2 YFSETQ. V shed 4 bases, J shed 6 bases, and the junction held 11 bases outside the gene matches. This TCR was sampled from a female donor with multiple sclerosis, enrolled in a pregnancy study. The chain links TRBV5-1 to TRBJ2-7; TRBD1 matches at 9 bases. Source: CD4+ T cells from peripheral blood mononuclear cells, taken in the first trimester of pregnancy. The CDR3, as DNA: TGCGCCAGCAGCGGCGCCGGGACAGGGATCTCCGAGCAGTACTTC. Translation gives CASSGAGTGISEQYF.